One sample yielded the 26 T cell receptor beta chains listed below, sequenced in a study of blood T cell repertoires in COVID-19. Generated by immunoSEQ multiplex PCR, the TCRdb table keeps only in-frame clones and is missing some. Of around 250,000 clones in the sample, 85% to 90% are singletons; the top ten hold about 1.5%. Material for sequencing was PBMCs or T cells enriched from blood (not recorded which). The receptor set was obtained from a woman between 45 and 65 years old who had recovered from COVID-19.

The J gene is TRBJ1-3, the V gene TRBV5-1, with D tentatively TRBD1 (5 bases). V was cut by 7 bases and J by 0 bases, with 14 bases left in between. The CDR3 contains 15 residues. In germline, CDR1 is SGHRS, CDR2 YFSETQ. CDR3 region: CASARGDSSGNTIYF. The CDR3 nucleotides read TGCGCCAGCGCGCGTGGTGACAGCTCTGGAAACACCATATATTTT. Full variable domain (rest looked up from reference TRBV5-1 and TRBJ1-3): KAGVTQTPRYLIKTRGQQVTLSCSPISGHRSVSWYQQTPGQGLQFLFEYFSETQRNKGNFPGRFSGRQFSNSRSEMNVSTLELGDSALYLCASARGDSSGNTIYFGEGSWLTVV.

The rearrangement uses TRBV28 and TRBJ1-2; 9 nucleotides agree with TRBD1. From germline, CDR1 is MDHEN and CDR2 SYDVKM. Germline trimming cut 6 bases from V and 2 bases from J; bases unmatched to any gene: 7. This CDR3 comprises 15 residues. In nucleotides, the CDR3 is TGTGCCAGCAGCCTAGGACAGGGGACGAACTATGGCTACACCTTC. Translated: CASSLGQGTNYGYTF.

This clone was observed a few times. This chain connects TRBV4-3 to TRBJ2-6, with D unclear. CDR3 size: 15 residues. V lost 2 bases and J 1 base, leaving 6 bases between the germline ends. From germline, CDR1 is LGHNA and CDR2 YSLEER. The CDR3 protein is CASSQFTSGANVLTF. CDR3 in DNA: TGCGCCAGCAGCCAATTTACATCTGGGGCCAACGTCCTGACTTTC.

This chain connects TRBV7-2 to TRBJ2-1, with 9 bases lining up with TRBD2. The trim removed 6 bases at V and 10 bases at J, leaving 13 bases unmatched. The CDR3 is 15 residues long. Germline V gives CDR1 SGHTA, CDR2 FQGNSA. CDR3 in DNA: TGTGCCAGCAGTCGTGCGGGAGGGCCACAATGGGAGCAGTTCTTC. It encodes CASSRAGGPQWEQFF.

The chain joins TRBV29-1 to TRBJ1-3, with D perhaps matching TRBD1 (6 bases). Germline CDR1 reads SQVTM; CDR2 reads ANQGSEA. V was cut by 5 bases and J by 0 bases, with 11 bases left in between. This CDR3 is 14 amino acids long. CDR3 residues: CSVQGQSSGNTIYF. DNA for the CDR3: TGCAGCGTTCAAGGACAGAGCTCTGGAAACACCATATATTTT.

V usage is TRBV4-3 and J usage is TRBJ2-3; D is possibly TRBD1 (5 bases). V shed 4 bases and J shed 0 bases, with 11 bases lying between them. The CDR3 loop spans 15 amino acids. CDR1 is LGHNA and CDR2 is YSLEER in the germline V gene. CDR3 coding DNA: TGCGCCAGCAGCCGGGGCGGCGCTAGCACAGATACGCAGTATTTT. Protein product: CASSRGGASTDTQYF.

The V and J genes are TRBV7-9 and TRBJ2-7, with 7 bases identical to TRBD1. The CDR3 runs 16 residues. Germline CDR1 reads SEHNR; CDR2 reads FQNEAQ (reference sequence). The ends lost 6 bases at V and 0 bases at J; junction bases unmatched: 11. The CDR3 region is CASSSEAGTDSYEQYF. CDR3 DNA: TGTGCCAGCAGTTCAGAGGCCGGGACAGACTCCTACGAGCAGTACTTC.

V usage is TRBV6-1 and J usage is TRBJ1-2, with D unresolved. The V end was cut by 2 bases, the J end by 1 base, with 8 bases between. Germline CDR1 and CDR2: MNHNS and SASEGT. There are 14 residues in the CDR3. Here the CDR3 DNA reads TGTGCCAGCAGTGAAATCCCGAGTAACTATGGCTACACCTTC. It codes for CASSEIPSNYGYTF.

V and J are TRBV28 and TRBJ2-4, with D perhaps TRBD2 (5 bases). The V and J ends lost 5 bases and 6 bases respectively, with 11 bases between them. The CDR3 totals 13 residues. The germline V gene has CDR1 MDHEN and CDR2 SYDVKM. The CDR3 reads CASSTRLTNIQYF. The CDR3 nucleotides read TGTGCCAGCAGTACTCGACTAACAAACATTCAGTACTTC.

J is TRBJ1-1 and V is TRBV30, with D perhaps matching TRBD1 (6 bases). Germline CDR1 and CDR2: GTSNPN and SVGIG (reference sequence). The V and J ends lost 4 bases and 4 bases respectively, with 10 bases between them. CDR3 length equals 12 residues. This CDR3 reads CAWNPGVTEAFF. CDR3 nucleotides: TGTGCCTGGAACCCAGGGGTCACTGAAGCTTTCTTT.

This clone was recorded only once. V is TRBV6-5 and J is TRBJ1-3; 11 bases fit TRBD1. Unmatched junction bases numbered 3, after V lost 6 bases and J lost 2 bases. Germline V gene data show CDR1 as MNHEY and CDR2 as SVGAGI. CDR3 length equals 15 residues. The CDR3 loop reads CASSMGQGAGNTIYF. CDR3 bases: TGTGCCAGCAGCATGGGACAGGGGGCTGGAAACACCATATATTTT.

CDR3 in DNA: TGTGCCAGCAGTGATAGACTAGCGGGAGATACGCAGTATTTT. Residues: CASSDRLAGDTQYF. The V gene is TRBV2, the J gene TRBJ2-3; the match to TRBD2 covers 10 bases. This CDR3 has 14 residues. The V and J ends lost 3 bases and 5 bases, in that order; junction bases with no gene match: 2. The germline gives CDR1 SNHLY, CDR2 FYNNEI.

As for this clone: Relative to the germline gene, one junction end is altered; a read error may explain this. V usage is TRBV7-3 and J usage is TRBJ2-2, with a possible D match to TRBD1 (6 bases). Germline V CDR1 and CDR2: SGHTA, FQGTGA. The CDR3 is made up of 16 amino acids. CDR3 sequence reads: CASSSMGHANTGELFF. The CDR3 coding sequence is TGTGCCAGCAGCTCGATGGGACACGCGAATACCGGGGAGCTGTTTTTT.

The rearrangement links TRBV2 to TRBJ2-6; D is unresolved. V shed 4 bases and J shed 0 bases, with 7 bases lying between them. Per germline, CDR1 SNHLY and CDR2 FYNNEI. The CDR3 has 15 residues. The CDR3 nucleotides are TGTGCCAGCAGTGGGGCCCTCTCTGGGGCCAACGTCCTGACTTTC. This codes for CASSGALSGANVLTF.

This chain connects TRBV6-4 to TRBJ1-1; D gene ambiguous. Germline assignment: CDR1 MRHNA and CDR2 SNTAGT. CDR3 length equals 13 residues. The V and J ends lost 9 bases and 2 bases respectively, with 13 bases between them. This chain's CDR3 is CASSSGYNTEAFF. CDR3 nucleotide sequence: TGTGCCAGTAGTTCGGGATATAACACTGAAGCTTTCTTT.

The V call is TRBV6-4, the J call TRBJ1-2, with TRBD1 as a possible D gene (5 bases). Germline loops: CDR1 MRHNA, CDR2 SNTAGT. The CDR3 consists of 12 residues. The germline V and J ends were trimmed by 4 bases and 8 bases, with 11 bases remaining between them. The CDR3 DNA reads as TGTGCCAGCAGTGCCCAGGGTGGGGGCTACACCTTC. It yields the protein CASSAQGGGYTF.

As to this clone: The same CDR3 arises from other DNA sequences in this sample as well. V usage is TRBV12-3 or TRBV12-4 and J usage is TRBJ1-3; 7 positions agree with TRBD1. The CDR3 length is 13 residues. After removal of 9 bases from V and 0 bases from J, the junction contained 2 bases not matched to a gene. Here the CDR3 DNA reads TGTGCCAGTGGGGACAGCTCTGGAAACACCATATATTTT. Amino acids: CASGDSSGNTIYF.

This chain connects TRBV15 to TRBJ2-3; 15 positions agree with TRBD2. There are 16 residues in the CDR3. The V segment lost 5 bases and the J segment 5 bases; nucleotides outside the gene matches: 5. Germline V gives CDR1 LNHNV, CDR2 YYDKDF (reference sequence). The CDR3 protein is CATSGGLAGGVDTQYF. CDR3 coding DNA: TGTGCCACCAGCGGAGGACTAGCGGGAGGGGTAGATACGCAGTATTTT. The full variable domain, in which reference TRBV15 and TRBJ2-3 provide the parts outside the CDR3, is DAMVIQNPRYQVTQFGKPVTLSCSQTLNHNVMYWYQQKSSQAPKLLFHYYDKDFNNEADTPDNFQSRRPNTSFCFLDIRSPGLGDTAMYLCATSGGLAGGVDTQYFGPGTRLTVL.

V and J are TRBV19 and TRBJ1-4; D call uncertain. Germline V CDR1 and CDR2: LNHDA, SQIVND (reference sequence). Trimming cost V 2 bases and J 13 bases, with 17 bases left between them. The CDR3 is made up of 14 amino acids. In DNA form, the CDR3 reads TGTGCCAGTAGTATACTGGTGAACAGCCCGCTACTGTTTTTT. Protein product: CASSILVNSPLLFF. Variable domain in full (rest from reference TRBV19 and TRBJ1-4): DGGITQSPKYLFRKEGQNVTLSCEQNLNHDAMYWYRQDPGQGLRLIYYSQIVNDFQKGDIAEGYSVSREKKESFPLTVTSAQKNPTAFYLCASSILVNSPLLFFGSGTQLSVL.

The chain couples TRBV5-1 to TRBJ1-4; TRBD1 might be the D (5 bases). CDR1 is SGHRS and CDR2 is YFSETQ in the germline V gene. The CDR3 contains 15 residues. V lost 2 bases to trimming and J lost 0 bases, with 8 bases between them. CDR3 protein: CASSFQGTTNEKLFF. The CDR3 nucleotides are TGCGCCAGCAGCTTTCAGGGTACAACTAATGAAAAACTGTTTTTT.

The V gene is TRBV5-1, the J gene TRBJ2-1, with TRBD1 matching over 12 bases. The length of the CDR3 is 18 residues. Germline CDR1 is SGHRS and CDR2 is YFSETQ. With 0 bases clipped from V and 7 bases from J, the junction kept 11 bases outside the gene matches. The CDR3 DNA follows: TGCGCCAGCAGCTTGGTTGCTTTCGGGACAGGGGGCTCTAATGAGCAGTTCTTC. Its translation is CASSLVAFGTGGSNEQFF.

This clone was detected a few times. The CDR3 nucleotides are TGTGCCTGGAGTGGGAACAGGGGTAGGGAGCTGTTTTTT. Protein: CAWSGNRGRELFF. This chain uses TRBV30 with TRBJ2-2; 7 bases match TRBD1. This CDR3 comprises 13 residues. Germline CDR1 is GTSNPN and CDR2 is SVGIG (reference sequence). The V segment lost 1 base and the J segment 9 bases; nucleotides outside the gene matches: 5.

This clone is a singleton in its sample. The J gene is TRBJ2-7, the V gene TRBV18; TRBD1 agrees at 9 bases. Per germline, CDR1 KGHSH and CDR2 LQKENI. The CDR3 extends over 17 amino acids. After removal of 2 bases from V and 0 bases from J, the junction contained 8 bases not matched to a gene. The CDR3, as DNA: TGTGCCAGCTCACCAAATTCCGGGACAGGGATCTCCTACGAGCAGTACTTC. Its protein is CASSPNSGTGISYEQYF.

The rearrangement links TRBV28 to TRBJ1-5; 7 bases align to TRBD1. Trimming at V came to 2 bases and at J to 7 bases, leaving 8 bases not matched to a gene. This CDR3 is built from 15 residues. Germline CDR1 reads MDHEN; CDR2 reads SYDVKM. CDR3 sequence reads: CASSLDTGEEQPQHF. The CDR3 coding sequence is TGTGCCAGCAGTTTAGACACAGGGGAAGAACAGCCCCAGCATTTT.

The V gene is TRBV5-1, the J gene TRBJ1-3; TRBD1 matches 8 bases. The germline V gene encodes CDR1 SGHRS and CDR2 YFSETQ. Trimming cost V 0 bases and J 0 bases; bases outside gene matches: 5. The CDR3 loop spans 17 amino acids. The CDR3 reads CASSLGQGLNSGNTIYF. The CDR3 nucleotides are TGCGCCAGCAGCTTGGGACAGGGGCTAAACTCTGGAAACACCATATATTTT.

The chain couples TRBV28 to TRBJ2-1, with 7 bases that match TRBD2. CDR1 is MDHEN, CDR2 SYDVKM, per germline. The CDR3 loop spans 11 amino acids. The V gene end was trimmed by 10 bases and the J gene end by 4 bases; junction bases not matched to a gene: 1. CDR3 sequence: CATREYNEQFF. The CDR3 DNA is TGTGCCACGCGGGAGTACAATGAGCAGTTCTTC.